The TCR beta chain under discussion was sequenced for a study of regulatory T cells in long-lasting Graves disease. Study details: Recently diagnosed Graves' patients had received antithyroid drugs for under 3 months. Study-wide findings and caveats: Persistent cases of Graves' showed reduced TCR diversity relative to newly diagnosed patients.

This clonotype appeared many times. The antigen is unknown. To make TCR beta libraries, researchers used iRepertoire HTBI primers and Arm-PCR of CDR3 regions. One entry per CDR3 protein, called by TCRdb with MiXCR from the multiplex PCR reads. Here the sample spans over 450,000 distinct CDR3 sequences, around 11% being singletons. This CDR3 has 16 residues. Trimming cost V 2 bases and J 10 bases, with 18 bases left between them. Germline CDR1 is MNHNS and CDR2 is SASEGT. The sample's time point: newly diagnosed GD, antithyroid drugs for less than 3 months. PBMC RNA served as the TCR library source. Patients met American Thyroid Association criteria for Graves' disease. These same records also appear under a second study, on T cells in Graves' hyperthyroidism and ophthalmopathy. As that report states: Clonotypes that were expanded in thyroid above 0.001 mostly appeared in blood too.

V is TRBV6-1 and J is TRBJ1-6; D is unresolved. This sequence originates from a woman in her 30s with Graves disease. The source was peripheral blood mononuclear cells (PBMCs), collected at new diagnosis, from a patient treated with antithyroid drugs. CDR3 region: CASSERTQPHMSPLHF. The CDR3 nucleotides read TGTGCCAGCAGTGAAAGGACCCAACCTCATATGTCACCCCTCCACTTT.